This passage covers 18 T cell receptor beta chains from one sample sequenced in a study of T-cell memory formation after mild COVID-19. TCRdb re-called the 5' RACE reads with MiXCR, one entry per CDR3 protein. The table includes 300,000 to 350,000 distinct CDR3 sequences, roughly 19% detected once. The source material was PBMCs or a T cell subset sorted from them (not recorded which). The receptor source for this set is a man aged 18 to 30 who had mild COVID-19 (a few samples of this study predate the infection). Cell type and time point are not known.

This clonotype was detected a few times. CDR3 residues: CASTFSAGRGHEQYF. CDR3 coding DNA: TGTGCCAGCACCTTCTCCGCGGGCAGGGGGCACGAGCAGTACTTC. V and J are TRBV5-6 and TRBJ2-7; 8 bases are a match to TRBD1. V dropped 6 bases and J dropped 5; count of bases not matched to a gene: 13. Germline CDR1 and CDR2: SGHDT and YYEEEE. CDR3 length: 15 amino acids. Supplemented by reference TRBV5-6 and TRBJ2-7, the full variable domain reads DAGVTQSPTHLIKTRGQQVTLRCSPKSGHDTVSWYQQALGQGPQFIFQYYEEEERQRGNFPDRFSGHQFPNYSSELNVNALLLGDSALYLCASTFSAGRGHEQYFGPGTRLTVT.

In its sample, this clonotype was seen a few times. The chain joins TRBV6-5 to TRBJ2-1; the match to TRBD1 covers 7 bases. CDR3 length equals 13 residues. J lost 10 bases, V lost 8 bases, and 11 bases had no gene match. CDR1 and CDR2 (germline): MNHEY, SVGAGI. CDR3: CASGPTGSGEQFF. The CDR3 DNA is TGTGCCAGCGGCCCGACAGGGTCCGGCGAGCAGTTCTTC.

The chain joins TRBV28 to TRBJ1-2; 10 bases align to TRBD1. CDR3 length equals 16 residues. Trimming took 5 bases from V and 6 from J; bases not matched to a gene: 12. Germline CDR1 is MDHEN and CDR2 is SYDVKM. CDR3 DNA: TGTGCCAGCAGTATATATCCCGGGACAGGGGCTAATGGCTACACCTTC. Translating it yields CASSIYPGTGANGYTF.

The chain joins TRBV6-6 to TRBJ2-1; D gene unclear. V dropped 0 bases and J dropped 0 bases, with 9 bases sitting between them. The CDR3 consists of 16 residues. Germline V gives CDR1 MNHNY, CDR2 SVGAGI (reference sequence). The CDR3 DNA follows: TGTGCCAGCAGTTACTCGAGTGTCAGCTCCTACAATGAGCAGTTCTTC. It codes for CASSYSSVSSYNEQFF.

The table lists this clonotype with a few counts. This sequence joins TRBV10-3 and TRBJ1-2, with D perhaps TRBD1 (6 bases). V shed 5 bases and J shed 4 bases, with 11 bases lying between them. Germline V gene sequence: CDR1 ENHRY, CDR2 SYGVKD. CDR3 size: 13 residues. DNA for the CDR3: TGTGCCATCAGTAGTGTAGGGGGCTATGGCTACACCTTC. Protein product: CAISSVGGYGYTF.

CDR3 coding DNA: TGTGCCAGCAGCCGGGACAGGGGTTGGACTGAAGCTTTCTTT. It codes for CASSRDRGWTEAFF. The chain joins TRBV3-1 to TRBJ1-1; 10 nucleotides align to TRBD1. Germline trimming cut 4 bases from V and 5 bases from J; bases unmatched to any gene: 4. Per germline, CDR1 LGHDT and CDR2 YNNKEL (reference sequence). There are 14 residues in the CDR3.

The genes are TRBV5-1 and TRBJ2-2; the D gene is possibly TRBD1 (6 bases). Germline V gives CDR1 SGHRS, CDR2 YFSETQ. CDR3 length: 15 amino acids. The V gene lost 5 bases and the J gene lost 4 bases, with 15 bases spanning the gap. CDR3 region: CASSSSGHLTGELFF. CDR3 nucleotide sequence: TGCGCCAGCAGTTCGTCGGGACACCTCACCGGGGAGCTGTTTTTT. Complete variable domain (other parts from reference TRBV5-1 and TRBJ2-2): KAGVTQTPRYLIKTRGQQVTLSCSPISGHRSVSWYQQTPGQGLQFLFEYFSETQRNKGNFPGRFSGRQFSNSRSEMNVSTLELGDSALYLCASSSSGHLTGELFFGEGSRLTVL.

The chain's CDR3 is CASSPQHGGSYEQYF. The CDR3 nucleotides are TGTGCCAGCAGCCCCCAGCACGGCGGCTCCTACGAGCAGTACTTC. The chain recombines TRBV4-2 with TRBJ2-7; the D is unclear. The CDR3 spans 15 residues. V was cut by 4 bases and J by 0 bases, with 13 bases left in between. Germline CDR1 reads LGHNA; CDR2 reads YNFKEQ.

This CDR3 is CASSPDPSRDSEAFF. Written as DNA, the CDR3 is TGCGCCAGCAGCCCGGACCCCTCGAGGGACAGTGAAGCTTTCTTT. The chain couples TRBV5-1 to TRBJ1-1, with 7 bases that match TRBD1. V gave up 4 bases and J gave up 7 bases; unmatched junction bases: 13. Germline loops: CDR1 SGHRS, CDR2 YFSETQ. CDR3 length equals 15 residues.

This clonotype was found many times. The chain employs TRBV20-1 and TRBJ2-3; TRBD1 agrees at 7 bases. Germline V gene data show CDR1 as DFQATT and CDR2 as SNEGSKA (reference sequence). The CDR3 has 13 amino acids. J gave up 5 bases and V 6 bases, and 8 bases lay outside the gene matches. In DNA, the CDR3 is TGCAGTGCGAGGGACAGCCAACAAGATACGCAGTATTTT. It is translated as CSARDSQQDTQYF.

This clonotype has only a few counts. The chain employs TRBV11-2 and TRBJ2-2, with 7 nucleotides matching TRBD1. CDR3 length: 17 amino acids. V dropped 3 bases and J dropped 3; count of bases not matched to a gene: 10. CDR1 is SGHAT, CDR2 FQNNGV, per germline. This chain's CDR3 is CASSLLGGFRYTGELFF. The CDR3 nucleotides read TGTGCCAGCAGCTTGCTAGGGGGCTTTCGGTACACCGGGGAGCTGTTTTTT.

The sample holds a few counts of this clonotype. V and J are TRBV18 and TRBJ2-7; D ambiguous. V lost 2 bases, J lost 4 bases, and 6 bases lay in between. This CDR3 region has 12 residues. Germline values: CDR1 KGHSH, CDR2 LQKENI. Written as DNA, the CDR3 is TGTGCCAGCTCACCAAGGTGGTACGAGCAGTACTTC. As protein: CASSPRWYEQYF.

The chain is built from TRBV6-2 or TRBV6-3 and TRBJ1-5; D is unresolved. This CDR3 has 13 residues. Trimming pared 10 bases from V and 0 bases from J, leaving 10 bases between. CDR1 is MNHEY and CDR2 is SVGEGT in the germline V gene. The CDR3 sequence is CATRTDSNQPQHF. CDR3 DNA sequence: TGTGCCACCCGAACGGATAGCAATCAGCCCCAGCATTTT.

The chain links TRBV21-1 to TRBJ2-7; whether TRBD2, the table's D call, matches the DNA was not checked. TRBV21-1 is noted as a pseudogene. The CDR3 contains 16 residues. The CDR3 is CASIPPSRGFPYEQYF. DNA for the CDR3: TGTGCCAGCATCCCTCCCAGCAGGGGATTCCCCTACGAGCAGTACTTC.

V usage is TRBV7-3 and J usage is TRBJ2-3; weak D call: TRBD1 (6 bases). This CDR3 has 15 residues. Trimming shortened V by 3 bases and J by 3 bases, and 13 bases separated the two germline ends. From germline, CDR1 is SGHTA and CDR2 FQGTGA. The CDR3: CASSFQGKWTDTQYF. The DNA of the CDR3 is TGTGCCAGCAGCTTTCAGGGGAAGTGGACAGATACGCAGTATTTT.

This sequence joins TRBV11-2 and TRBJ2-1; D not certain. Trimming removed 3 bases at V and 6 bases at J, with 12 bases between. This CDR3 region has 14 residues. Germline V gives CDR1 SGHAT, CDR2 FQNNGV. Written as DNA, the CDR3 is TGTGCCAGCAGCTTCCTCGCTAAGGTCAATGAGCAGTTCTTC. This codes for CASSFLAKVNEQFF.

The CDR3 coding sequence is TGTGCCAGCAACAGACCAGGGGACGAAGGCAATGAGCAGTTCTTC. Protein product: CASNRPGDEGNEQFF. This chain connects TRBV28 to TRBJ2-1; weak D call: TRBD1 (6 bases). The germline gives CDR1 MDHEN, CDR2 SYDVKM. The CDR3 spans 15 residues. The V gene lost 7 bases and the J gene lost 6 bases, with 19 bases spanning the gap.

This clonotype appeared a few times. The chain joins TRBV20-1 to TRBJ2-1; 8 positions match TRBD2. Germline V lookup: CDR1 DFQATT, CDR2 SNEGSKA (reference sequence). The CDR3 length is 15 residues. V dropped 6 bases and J dropped 5; count of bases not matched to a gene: 12. CDR3 sequence (DNA): TGCAGTGCACCCGGGAGGGGGGAGCTAAACAATGAGCAGTTCTTC. The encoded protein is CSAPGRGELNNEQFF.